Given below is one TCR beta chain in context. Its antigen specificity is not known. Base qualities are not provided; no much larger clone lies one nucleotide away. Explained via the paper, the treatment or condition label denotes: 15 to 20 received Ad26.COV2.S at low or high dose, single or two shots; about 5 received placebo; per-sample allocation not given. Repertoires of vaccine and placebo recipients were sequenced from samples taken on day 63 after the first injection. Cohort 1b enrolled around 23 adults aged 18-55 years at a single site in Boston, USA, between 29 July and 7 August 2020. Ad26.COV2.S was a replication-incompetent adenovirus type 26 vector expressing a prefusion-stabilized SARS-CoV-2 spike protein from the original Wuhan strain. This sample stems from a study of Ad26.COV2.S vaccination and SARS-CoV-2 variants (dated by TCRdb to about 2021). General notes on the study: Vaccine-arm donors came from COV1001, a multicentre, randomized, double-blind, placebo-controlled phase I-IIa trial of Ad26.COV2.S in healthy adults. Ad26.COV2.S was given intramuscularly at 5x10^10 or 1x10^11 viral particles, as a single shot or as two shots 56 days apart. Sequencing of the TCRbeta repertoire served to evaluate the specificity and breadth of SARS-CoV-2-reactive T cell receptors following Ad26.COV2.S vaccination. The TCR-sequenced set comprised around 32 samples: around 20 Ad26.COV2.S vaccine recipients, 5 placebo recipients and 8 SARS-CoV-2 convalescent individuals. Throughout the experiments and outcome assessment, investigators stayed blinded to trial group allocation. Trial participants were randomized into five groups of five, in which low-dose or high-dose Ad26.COV2.S was given once or twice, or placebo was given on both occasions.

General findings and caveats noted by the study authors: Substantial breadth of spike-specific CD8+ and CD4+ T cell responses was reported after vaccination. Non-spike TCR breadth was comparable between vaccine and placebo recipients, consistent with the vaccine containing only spike. Spike-specific TCR breadth was higher in Ad26.COV2.S recipients than in placebo recipients (P = 0.0014). The study was not powered for comparison of responses between vaccine doses or regimens. It was noted by the authors that total T cell responses may have been underestimated by the TCR breadth and depth analyses.

The cysteine opens and the phenylalanine closes a CDR3 of 14 amino acids. The sequence is cut down to CDR3 DNA, 42 bases in frame from base 1. Between the V and J ends, shortened by 4 bases and 0 bases respectively, the junction contains 9 bases. Based on the germline V gene, the CDR1 and CDR2 sequences are SGHDN and FVKESK. The immunoSEQ Assay was used to sequence TCRbeta CDR3 regions. After extraction, genomic DNA underwent amplification by bias-controlled multiplex PCR, followed by high-throughput sequencing. The paper's processing steps were these. To quantify the absolute abundance of each unique TCRbeta CDR3 region, sequences were collapsed and filtered. T cell fraction was estimated by normalizing TCRbeta template counts to usable DNA, which was measured by amplifying reference genes present in all nucleated cells. Repertoire TCRs were annotated as SARS-CoV-2-specific when V gene, CDR3 amino acid sequence and J gene were exactly matched to a known reactive TCR set. The reference SARS-CoV-2 TCR set came from MIRA and was filtered for enrichment in COVID-19-positive ImmuneCODE repertoires, removing public or cross-reactive TCRs. Based on the MIRA antigens, annotated TCRs were further analysed at the level of specific ORF or position within ORF. Depth was the summed frequency of annotated unique rearrangements, while breadth was defined as annotated unique rearrangements over total unique productive rearrangements. Two-sided Wilcoxon rank-sum tests were used to compare TCR breadth between groups. This is the immuneACCESS table as TCRdb keeps it, with only in-frame sequences that have V and J called. A part of the clones is gone; compared with another copy, unresolved V genes explain less than half, and the rest is unexplained. V, J and clone size derive from that table, while D and trimming were established from the DNA sequence. The sample table shows roughly 320,000 clones, and more than 75% are seen once. Jointly, the top ten make up approximately 3.6% of the sample.

The sequencing here drew on peripheral blood, taken in a trial of Ad26.COV2.S vaccine versus placebo. The receptor chain draws on TRBV14 and TRBJ1-1; the D gene is perhaps TRBD1, from 6 matching bases. The sequence was collected from a person between 18 and 65 years old who received the Ad26.COV2.S COVID-19 vaccine or a placebo. The base sequence is TGTGCCAGCAGCCTGGACAGTTTGAACACTGAAGCTTTCTTT. This is translated as CASSLDSLNTEAFF. This CDR3, with the reference TRBV14 and TRBJ1-1 proteins standing in past its ends, gives the full variable domain EAGVTQFPSHSVIEKGQTVTLRCDPISGHDNLYWYRRVMGKEIKFLLHFVKESKQDESGMPNNRFLAERTGGTYSTLKVQPAELEDSGVYFCASSLDSLNTEAFFGQGTRLTVV.